This TCR beta chain was recorded in a study of OX40 agonist ivuxolimab in advanced cancers. This CDR3 region has 15 residues. Per the germline V gene, CDR1 is SGDLS and CDR2 is YYNGEE. Trimming stripped 3 bases from V and 2 bases from J, with 13 bases between. Clones were sequenced by immunoSEQ multiplex PCR, and TCRdb holds only the in-frame ones, with some missing. The data contain fewer than 80,000 clones, under 85% of them singletons. The sequence derives from an adult with an advanced solid tumor such as melanoma, head and neck, liver or kidney cancer. Specimen: CD4+ or CD8+ T cells sorted from blood, collected in a trial of the OX40 agonist ivuxolimab. This chain joins TRBV9 and TRBJ2-3; D perhaps matches TRBD1 (5 bases). CDR3 residues: CASSATGATTDTQYF. The CDR3 coding sequence is TGTGCCAGCAGCGCTACAGGAGCCACCACAGATACGCAGTATTTT.